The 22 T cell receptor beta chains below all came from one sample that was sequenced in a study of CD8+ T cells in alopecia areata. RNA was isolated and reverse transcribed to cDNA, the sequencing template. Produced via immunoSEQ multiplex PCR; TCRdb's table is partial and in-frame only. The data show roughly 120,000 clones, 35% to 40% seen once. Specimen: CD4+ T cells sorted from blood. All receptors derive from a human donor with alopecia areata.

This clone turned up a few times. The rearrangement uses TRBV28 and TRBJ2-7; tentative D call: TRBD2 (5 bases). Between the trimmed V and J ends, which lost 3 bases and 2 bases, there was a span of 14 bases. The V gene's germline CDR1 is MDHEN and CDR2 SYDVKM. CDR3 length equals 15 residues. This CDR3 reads CASSFPREVTYEQYF. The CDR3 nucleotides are TGTGCCAGCAGTTTCCCCCGGGAAGTCACCTACGAGCAGTACTTC.

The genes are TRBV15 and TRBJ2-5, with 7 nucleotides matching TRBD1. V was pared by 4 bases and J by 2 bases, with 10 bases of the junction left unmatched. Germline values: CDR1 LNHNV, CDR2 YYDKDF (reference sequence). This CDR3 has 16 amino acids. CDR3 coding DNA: TGTGCCACCAGCACGTGGGACAGTAATTATCAAGAGACCCAGTACTTC. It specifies CATSTWDSNYQETQYF.

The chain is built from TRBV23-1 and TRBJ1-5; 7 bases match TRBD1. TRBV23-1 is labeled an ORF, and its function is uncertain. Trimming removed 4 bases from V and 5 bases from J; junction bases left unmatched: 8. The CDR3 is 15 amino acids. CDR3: CASSRLTGFYQPQHF. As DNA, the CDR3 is TGCGCCAGCAGTCGGCTGACAGGGTTTTATCAGCCCCAGCATTTT.

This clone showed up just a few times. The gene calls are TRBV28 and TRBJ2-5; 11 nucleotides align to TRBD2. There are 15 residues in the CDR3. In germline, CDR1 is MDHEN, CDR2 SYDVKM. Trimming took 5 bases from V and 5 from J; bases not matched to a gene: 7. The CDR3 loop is CASSELAGGGETQYF. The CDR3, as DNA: TGTGCCAGCAGTGAGCTAGCGGGAGGAGGGGAGACCCAGTACTTC.

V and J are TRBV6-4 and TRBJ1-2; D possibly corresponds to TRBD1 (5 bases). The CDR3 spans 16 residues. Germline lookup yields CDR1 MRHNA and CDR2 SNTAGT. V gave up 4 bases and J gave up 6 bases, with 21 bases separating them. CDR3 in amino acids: CASSGGIQGRVNGYTF. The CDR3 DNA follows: TGTGCCAGCAGTGGTGGGATTCAGGGCCGAGTGAATGGCTACACCTTC.

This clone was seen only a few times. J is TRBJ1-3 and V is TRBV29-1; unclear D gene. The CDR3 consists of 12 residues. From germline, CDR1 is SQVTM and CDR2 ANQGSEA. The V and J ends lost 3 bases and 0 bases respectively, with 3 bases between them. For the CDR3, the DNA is TGCAGCGTTGAGGGCTCTGGAAACACCATATATTTT. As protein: CSVEGSGNTIYF.

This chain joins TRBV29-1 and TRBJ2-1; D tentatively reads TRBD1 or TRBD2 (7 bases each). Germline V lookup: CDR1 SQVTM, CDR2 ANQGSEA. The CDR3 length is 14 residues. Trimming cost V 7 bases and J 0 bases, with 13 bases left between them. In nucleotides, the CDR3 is TGCAGCGCTAAGCGGGACAGCTCCTACAATGAGCAGTTCTTC. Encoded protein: CSAKRDSSYNEQFF.

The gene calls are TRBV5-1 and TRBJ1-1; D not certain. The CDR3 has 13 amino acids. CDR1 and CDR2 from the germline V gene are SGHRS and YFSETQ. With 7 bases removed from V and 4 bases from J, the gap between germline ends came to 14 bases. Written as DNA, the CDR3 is TGCGCCAGCGGAGGCGCGGTGGGCACTGAAGCTTTCTTT. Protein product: CASGGAVGTEAFF.

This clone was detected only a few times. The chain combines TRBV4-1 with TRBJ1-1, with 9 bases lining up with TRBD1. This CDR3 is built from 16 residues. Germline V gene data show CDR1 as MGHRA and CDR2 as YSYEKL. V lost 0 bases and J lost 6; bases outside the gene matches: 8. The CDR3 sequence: CASSQDLGQGGPEAFF. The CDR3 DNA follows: TGCGCCAGCAGCCAAGATCTGGGACAGGGTGGTCCTGAAGCTTTCTTT.

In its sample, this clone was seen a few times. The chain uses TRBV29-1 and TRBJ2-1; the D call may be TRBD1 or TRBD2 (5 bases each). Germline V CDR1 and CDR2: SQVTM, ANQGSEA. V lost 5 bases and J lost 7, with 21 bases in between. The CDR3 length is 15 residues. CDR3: CSVRQFSGPKNEQFF. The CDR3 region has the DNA TGCAGCGTTCGACAGTTCTCGGGACCGAAGAATGAGCAGTTCTTC.

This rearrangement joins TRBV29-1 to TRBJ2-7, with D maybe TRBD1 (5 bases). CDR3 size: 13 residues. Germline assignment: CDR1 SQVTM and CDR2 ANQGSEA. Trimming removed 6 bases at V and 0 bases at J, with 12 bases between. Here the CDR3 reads CSVPKDNSYEQYF. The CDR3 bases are TGCAGCGTCCCCAAGGACAACTCCTACGAGCAGTACTTC.

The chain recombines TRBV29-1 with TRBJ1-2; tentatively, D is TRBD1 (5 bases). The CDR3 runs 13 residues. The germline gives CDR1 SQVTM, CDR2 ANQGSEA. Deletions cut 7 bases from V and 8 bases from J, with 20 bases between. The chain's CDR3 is CSAGSTQGTGYTF. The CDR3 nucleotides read TGCAGCGCTGGAAGTACCCAGGGAACGGGCTACACCTTC.

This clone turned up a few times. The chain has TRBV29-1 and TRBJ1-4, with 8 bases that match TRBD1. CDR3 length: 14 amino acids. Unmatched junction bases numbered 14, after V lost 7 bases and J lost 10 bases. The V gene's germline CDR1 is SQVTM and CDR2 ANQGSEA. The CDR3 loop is CSASRQGMRGKLFF. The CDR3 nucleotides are TGCAGCGCATCTAGACAGGGGATGAGAGGAAAACTGTTTTTT. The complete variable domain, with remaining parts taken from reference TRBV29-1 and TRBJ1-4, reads SAVISQKPSRDICQRGTSLTIQCQVDSQVTMMFWYRQQPGQSLTLIATANQGSEATYESGFVIDKFPISRPNLTFSTLTVSNMSPEDSSIYLCSASRQGMRGKLFFGSGTQLSVL.

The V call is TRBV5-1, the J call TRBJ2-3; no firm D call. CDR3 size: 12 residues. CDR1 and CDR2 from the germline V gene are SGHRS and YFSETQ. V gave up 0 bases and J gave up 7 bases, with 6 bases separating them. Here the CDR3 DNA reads TGCGCCAGCAGCTTGGACGAGAATACGCAGTATTTT. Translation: CASSLDENTQYF.

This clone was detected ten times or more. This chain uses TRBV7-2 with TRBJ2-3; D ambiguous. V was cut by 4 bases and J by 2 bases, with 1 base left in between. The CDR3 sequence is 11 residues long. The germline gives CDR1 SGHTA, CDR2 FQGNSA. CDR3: CASSSTDTQYF. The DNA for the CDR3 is TGTGCCAGCAGCTCCACAGATACGCAGTATTTT.

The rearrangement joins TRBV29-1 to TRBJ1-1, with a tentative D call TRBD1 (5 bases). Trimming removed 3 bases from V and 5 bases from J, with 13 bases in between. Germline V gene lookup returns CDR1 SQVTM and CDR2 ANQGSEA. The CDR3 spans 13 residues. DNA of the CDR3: TGCAGCGTTGAGGTTTTGGGGGGTACTGAAGCTTTCTTT. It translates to CSVEVLGGTEAFF. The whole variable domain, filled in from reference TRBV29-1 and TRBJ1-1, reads SAVISQKPSRDICQRGTSLTIQCQVDSQVTMMFWYRQQPGQSLTLIATANQGSEATYESGFVIDKFPISRPNLTFSTLTVSNMSPEDSSIYLCSVEVLGGTEAFFGQGTRLTVV.

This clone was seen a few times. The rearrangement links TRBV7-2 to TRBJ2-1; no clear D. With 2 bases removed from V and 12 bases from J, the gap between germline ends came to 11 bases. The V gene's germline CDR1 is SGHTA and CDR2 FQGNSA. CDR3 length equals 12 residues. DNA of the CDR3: TGTGCCAGCAGCTTACGGCTGACGAGGCAGTTCTTC. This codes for CASSLRLTRQFF.

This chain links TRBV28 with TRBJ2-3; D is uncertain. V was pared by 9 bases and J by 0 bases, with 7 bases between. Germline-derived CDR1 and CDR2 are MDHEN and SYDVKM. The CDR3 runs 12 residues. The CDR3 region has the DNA TGTGCCAGTACCACTAGCACAGATACGCAGTATTTT. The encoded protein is CASTTSTDTQYF.

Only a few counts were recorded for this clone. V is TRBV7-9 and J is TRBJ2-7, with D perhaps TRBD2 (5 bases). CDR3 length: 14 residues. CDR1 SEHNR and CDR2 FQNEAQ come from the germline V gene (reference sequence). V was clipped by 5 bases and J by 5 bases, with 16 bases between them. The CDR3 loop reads CASSILHPEDEQYF. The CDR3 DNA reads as TGTGCCAGCAGCATCCTACACCCGGAGGACGAGCAGTACTTC.

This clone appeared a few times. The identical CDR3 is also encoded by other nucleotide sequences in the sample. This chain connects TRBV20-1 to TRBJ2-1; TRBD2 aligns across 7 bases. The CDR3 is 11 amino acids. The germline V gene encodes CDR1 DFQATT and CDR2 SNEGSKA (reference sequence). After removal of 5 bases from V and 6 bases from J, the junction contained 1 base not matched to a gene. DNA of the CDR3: TGCAGTGCTCGGACTAGCAATGAGCAGTTCTTC. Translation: CSARTSNEQFF.

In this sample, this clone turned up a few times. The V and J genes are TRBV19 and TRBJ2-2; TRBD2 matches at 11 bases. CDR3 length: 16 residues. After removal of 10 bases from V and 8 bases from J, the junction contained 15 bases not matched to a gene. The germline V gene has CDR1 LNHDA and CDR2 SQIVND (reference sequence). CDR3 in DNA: TGTGCCACCAAGGATCAGGGACTAGCGGCCCCAGGGGAGCTGTTTTTT. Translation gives CATKDQGLAAPGELFF.

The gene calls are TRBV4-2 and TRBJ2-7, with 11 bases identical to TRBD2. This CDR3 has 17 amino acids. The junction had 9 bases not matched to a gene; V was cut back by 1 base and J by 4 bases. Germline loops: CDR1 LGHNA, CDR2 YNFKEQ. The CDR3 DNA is TGTGCCAGCAGCCAAGCGACTAGCGGGGACGTTGGATACGAGCAGTACTTC. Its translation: CASSQATSGDVGYEQYF.